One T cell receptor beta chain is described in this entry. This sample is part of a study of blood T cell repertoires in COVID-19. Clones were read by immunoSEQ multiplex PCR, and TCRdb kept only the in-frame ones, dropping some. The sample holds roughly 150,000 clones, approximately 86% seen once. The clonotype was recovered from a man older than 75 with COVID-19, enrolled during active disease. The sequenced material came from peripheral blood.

This CDR3 reads CASSPPGWTEAFF. The DNA for the CDR3 is TGTGCCAGCAGCCCACCCGGTTGGACTGAAGCTTTCTTT. The gene calls are TRBV3-1 (or the pseudogene TRBV3-2) and TRBJ1-1; D remains ambiguous. Germline CDR1 is LGHDT and CDR2 is YNNKEL (reference sequence). CDR3 length: 13 amino acids. Trimming took off 4 bases at V and 5 bases at J, with 11 bases between the two ends.